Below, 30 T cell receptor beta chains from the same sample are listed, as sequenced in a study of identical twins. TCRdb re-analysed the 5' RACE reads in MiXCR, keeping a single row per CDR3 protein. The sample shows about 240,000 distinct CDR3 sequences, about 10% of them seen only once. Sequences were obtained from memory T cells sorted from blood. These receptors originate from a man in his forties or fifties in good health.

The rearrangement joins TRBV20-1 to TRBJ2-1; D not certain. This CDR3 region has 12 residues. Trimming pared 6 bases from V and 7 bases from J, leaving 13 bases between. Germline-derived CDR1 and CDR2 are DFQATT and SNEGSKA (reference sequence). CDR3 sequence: CSATPGQNEQFF. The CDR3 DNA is TGCAGTGCCACCCCCGGCCAAAATGAGCAGTTCTTC.

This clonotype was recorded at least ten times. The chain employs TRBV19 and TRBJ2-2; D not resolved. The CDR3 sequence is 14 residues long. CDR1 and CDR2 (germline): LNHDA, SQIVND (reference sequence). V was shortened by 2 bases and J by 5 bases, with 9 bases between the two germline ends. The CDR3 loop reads CASSIIQETGELFF. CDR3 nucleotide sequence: TGTGCCAGTAGTATAATCCAGGAGACCGGGGAGCTGTTTTTT.

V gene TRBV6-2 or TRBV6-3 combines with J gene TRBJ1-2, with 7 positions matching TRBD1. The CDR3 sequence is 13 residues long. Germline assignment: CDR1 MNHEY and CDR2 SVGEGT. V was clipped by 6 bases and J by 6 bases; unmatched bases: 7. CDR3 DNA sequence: TGTGCCAGCAGCATTAGACAGGGAGATGGCTACACCTTC. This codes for CASSIRQGDGYTF.

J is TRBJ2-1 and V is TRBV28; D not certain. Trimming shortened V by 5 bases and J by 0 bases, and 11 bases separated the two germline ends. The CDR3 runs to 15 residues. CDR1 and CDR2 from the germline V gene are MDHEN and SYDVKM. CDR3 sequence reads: CASSQYYSSYNEQFF. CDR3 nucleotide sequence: TGTGCCAGCAGTCAATACTATAGCTCCTACAATGAGCAGTTCTTC. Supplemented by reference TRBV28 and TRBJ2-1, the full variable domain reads DVKVTQSSRYLVKRTGEKVFLECVQDMDHENMFWYRQDPGLGLRLIYFSYDVKMKEKGDIPEGYSVSREKKERFSLILESASTNQTSMYLCASSQYYSSYNEQFFGPGTRLTVL.

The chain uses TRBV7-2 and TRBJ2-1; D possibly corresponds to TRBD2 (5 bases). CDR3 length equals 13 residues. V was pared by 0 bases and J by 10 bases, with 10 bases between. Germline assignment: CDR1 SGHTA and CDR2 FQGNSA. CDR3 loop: CASSLASSREQFF. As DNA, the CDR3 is TGTGCCAGCAGCTTAGCATCTAGCCGGGAGCAGTTCTTC.

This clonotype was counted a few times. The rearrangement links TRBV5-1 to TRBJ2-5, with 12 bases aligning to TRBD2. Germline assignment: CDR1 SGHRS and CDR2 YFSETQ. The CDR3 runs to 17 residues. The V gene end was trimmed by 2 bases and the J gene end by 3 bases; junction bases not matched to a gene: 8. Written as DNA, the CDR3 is TGCGCCAGCAGCTTCTTGACTAGCGGGAGCGGGGAAGAGACCCAGTACTTC. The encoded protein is CASSFLTSGSGEETQYF.

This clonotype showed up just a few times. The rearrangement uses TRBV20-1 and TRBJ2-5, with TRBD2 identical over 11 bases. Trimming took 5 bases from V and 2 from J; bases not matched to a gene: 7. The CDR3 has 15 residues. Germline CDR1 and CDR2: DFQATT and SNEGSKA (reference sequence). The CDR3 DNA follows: TGCAGTGCTGAACTAGCGGGAGTCCCTCAAGAGACCCAGTACTTC. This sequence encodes CSAELAGVPQETQYF.

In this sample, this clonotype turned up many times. In DNA form, the CDR3 reads TGTGCCAGCAGCCAAGCTTTAGCGGAGTACGAGCAGTACTTC. Translation: CASSQALAEYEQYF. V usage is TRBV4-2 and J usage is TRBJ2-7, with D perhaps TRBD2 (6 bases). V gave up 1 base and J gave up 4 bases, with 11 bases separating them. CDR1 is LGHNA and CDR2 is YNFKEQ in the germline V gene. The CDR3 extends over 14 amino acids.

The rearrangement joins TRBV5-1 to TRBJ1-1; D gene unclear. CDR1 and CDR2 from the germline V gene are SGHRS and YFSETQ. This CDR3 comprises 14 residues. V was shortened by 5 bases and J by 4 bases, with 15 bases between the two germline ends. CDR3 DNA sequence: TGCGCCAGCAGTGACGGACCGGTCGGCACTGAAGCTTTCTTT. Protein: CASSDGPVGTEAFF.

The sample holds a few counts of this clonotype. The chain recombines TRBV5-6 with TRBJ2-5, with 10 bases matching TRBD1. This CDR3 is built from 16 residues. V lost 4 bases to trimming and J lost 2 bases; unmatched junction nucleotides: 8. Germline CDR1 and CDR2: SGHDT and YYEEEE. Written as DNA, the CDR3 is TGTGCCAGCAGCGGATGGGACAGGGGAAGACAAGAGACCCAGTACTTC. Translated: CASSGWDRGRQETQYF.

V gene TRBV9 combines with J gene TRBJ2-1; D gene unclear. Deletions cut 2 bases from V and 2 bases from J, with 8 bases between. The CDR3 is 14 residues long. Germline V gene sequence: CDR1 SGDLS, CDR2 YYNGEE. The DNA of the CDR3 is TGTGCCAGCAGCGTGGAAGCCCCCTACAATGAGCAGTTCTTC. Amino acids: CASSVEAPYNEQFF.

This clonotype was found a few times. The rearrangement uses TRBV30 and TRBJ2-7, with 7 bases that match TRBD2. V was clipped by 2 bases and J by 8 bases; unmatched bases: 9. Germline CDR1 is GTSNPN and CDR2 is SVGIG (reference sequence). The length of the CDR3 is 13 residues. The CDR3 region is CAWSQGGTAKQYF. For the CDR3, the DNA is TGTGCCTGGAGTCAGGGAGGGACTGCGAAGCAGTACTTC.

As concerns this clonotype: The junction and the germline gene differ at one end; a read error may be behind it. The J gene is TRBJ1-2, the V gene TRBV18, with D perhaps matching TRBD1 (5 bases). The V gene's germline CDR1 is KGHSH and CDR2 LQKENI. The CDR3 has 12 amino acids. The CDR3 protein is CASSRQPGATDF. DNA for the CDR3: TGTGCCAGCTCACGGCAGCCCGGGGCGACGGACTTC.

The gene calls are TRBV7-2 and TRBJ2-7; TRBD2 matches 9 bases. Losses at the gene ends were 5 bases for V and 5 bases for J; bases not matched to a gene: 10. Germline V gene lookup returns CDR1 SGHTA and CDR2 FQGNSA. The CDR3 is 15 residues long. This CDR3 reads CASSPEREARNEQYF. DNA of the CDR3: TGTGCCAGCAGCCCGGAGCGGGAGGCACGGAACGAGCAGTACTTC.

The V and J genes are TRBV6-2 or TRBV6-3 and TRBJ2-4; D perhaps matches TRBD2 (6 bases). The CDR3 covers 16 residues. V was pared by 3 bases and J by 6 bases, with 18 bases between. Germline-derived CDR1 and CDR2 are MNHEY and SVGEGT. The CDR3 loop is CASSYRNRRGGNIQYF. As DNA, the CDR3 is TGTGCCAGCAGTTATAGGAACCGGCGGGGCGGAAACATTCAGTACTTC.

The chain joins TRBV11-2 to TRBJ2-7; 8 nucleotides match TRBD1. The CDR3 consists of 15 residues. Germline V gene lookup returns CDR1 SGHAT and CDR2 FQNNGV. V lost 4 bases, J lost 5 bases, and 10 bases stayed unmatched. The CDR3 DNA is TGTGCCAGCAGCTGGGCAAGGACAGGGTCCCACGAGCAGTACTTC. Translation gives CASSWARTGSHEQYF. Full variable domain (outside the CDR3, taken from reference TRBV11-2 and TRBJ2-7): EAGVAQSPRYKIIEKRQSVAFWCNPISGHATLYWYQQILGQGPKLLIQFQNNGVVDDSQLPKDRFSAERLKGVDSTLKIQPAKLEDSAVYLCASSWARTGSHEQYFGPGTRLTVT.

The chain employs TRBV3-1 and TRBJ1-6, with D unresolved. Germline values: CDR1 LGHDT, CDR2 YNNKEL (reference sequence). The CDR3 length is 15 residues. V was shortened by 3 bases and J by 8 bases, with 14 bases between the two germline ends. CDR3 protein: CASSQSGSRYSPLHF. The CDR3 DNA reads TGTGCCAGCAGCCAGAGCGGCTCCCGCTATTCACCCCTCCACTTT.

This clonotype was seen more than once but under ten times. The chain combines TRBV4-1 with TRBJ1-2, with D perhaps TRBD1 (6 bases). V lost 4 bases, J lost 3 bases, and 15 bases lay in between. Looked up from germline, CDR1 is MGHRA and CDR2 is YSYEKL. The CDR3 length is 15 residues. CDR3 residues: CASSPTTRQDYGYTF. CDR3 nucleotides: TGCGCCAGCAGCCCGACGACCCGACAGGACTATGGCTACACCTTC.

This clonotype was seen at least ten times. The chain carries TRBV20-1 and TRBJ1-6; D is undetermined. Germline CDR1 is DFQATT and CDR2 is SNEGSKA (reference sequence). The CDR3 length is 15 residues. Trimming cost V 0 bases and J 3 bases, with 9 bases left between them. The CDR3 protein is CSARDRKHYNSPLHF. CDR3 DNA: TGCAGTGCTAGAGACAGGAAACACTATAATTCACCCCTCCACTTT.

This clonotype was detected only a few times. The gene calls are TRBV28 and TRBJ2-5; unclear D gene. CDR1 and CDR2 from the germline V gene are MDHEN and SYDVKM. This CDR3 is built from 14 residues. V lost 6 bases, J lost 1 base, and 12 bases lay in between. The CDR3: CASSGRASQETQYF. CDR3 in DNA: TGTGCCAGCAGCGGACGGGCGTCCCAAGAGACCCAGTACTTC.

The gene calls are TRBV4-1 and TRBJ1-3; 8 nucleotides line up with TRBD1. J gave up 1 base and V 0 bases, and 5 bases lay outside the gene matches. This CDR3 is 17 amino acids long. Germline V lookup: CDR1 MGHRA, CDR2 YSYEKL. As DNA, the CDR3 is TGCGCCAGCAGCCAAGACCGTACAGGGGGTTCTGGAAACACCATATATTTT. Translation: CASSQDRTGGSGNTIYF.

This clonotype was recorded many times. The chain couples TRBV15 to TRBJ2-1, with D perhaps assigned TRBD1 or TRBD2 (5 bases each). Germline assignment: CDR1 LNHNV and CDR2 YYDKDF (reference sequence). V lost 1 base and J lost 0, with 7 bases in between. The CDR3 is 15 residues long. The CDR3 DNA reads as TGTGCCACCAGCAGAGGGGGGAGCTCCTACAATGAGCAGTTCTTC. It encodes CATSRGGSSYNEQFF.

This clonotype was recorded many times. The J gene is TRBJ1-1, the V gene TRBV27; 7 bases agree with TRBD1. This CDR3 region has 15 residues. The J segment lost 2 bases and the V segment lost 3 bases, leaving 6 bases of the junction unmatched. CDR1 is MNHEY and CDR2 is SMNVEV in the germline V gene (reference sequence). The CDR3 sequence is CASSFHDRANTEAFF. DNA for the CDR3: TGTGCCAGCAGTTTTCATGACAGGGCAAACACTGAAGCTTTCTTT.

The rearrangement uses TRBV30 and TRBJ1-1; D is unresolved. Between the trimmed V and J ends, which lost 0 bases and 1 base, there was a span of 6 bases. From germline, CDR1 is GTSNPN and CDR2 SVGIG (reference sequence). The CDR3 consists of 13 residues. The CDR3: CAWSVRENTEAFF. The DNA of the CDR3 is TGTGCCTGGAGTGTACGGGAGAACACTGAAGCTTTCTTT.

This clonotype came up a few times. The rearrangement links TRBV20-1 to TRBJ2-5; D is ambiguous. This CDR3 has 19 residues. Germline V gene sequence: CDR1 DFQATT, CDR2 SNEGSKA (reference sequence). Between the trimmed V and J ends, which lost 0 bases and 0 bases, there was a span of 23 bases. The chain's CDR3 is CSAREEPIFSSFNQETQYF. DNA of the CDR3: TGCAGTGCTAGAGAGGAACCAATATTTTCGAGCTTCAACCAAGAGACCCAGTACTTC.

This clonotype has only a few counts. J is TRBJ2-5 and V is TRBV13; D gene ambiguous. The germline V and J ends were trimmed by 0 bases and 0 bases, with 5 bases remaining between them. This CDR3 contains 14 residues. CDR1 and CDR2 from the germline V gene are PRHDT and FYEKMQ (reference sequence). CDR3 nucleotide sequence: TGTGCCAGCAGCTTAGGACTGAACCAAGAGACCCAGTACTTC. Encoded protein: CASSLGLNQETQYF.

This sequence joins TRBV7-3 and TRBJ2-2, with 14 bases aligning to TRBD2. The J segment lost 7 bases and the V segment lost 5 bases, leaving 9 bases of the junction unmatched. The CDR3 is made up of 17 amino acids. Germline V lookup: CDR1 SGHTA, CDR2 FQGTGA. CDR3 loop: CASSPGTSGSLFGELFF. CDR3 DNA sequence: TGTGCCAGCAGCCCGGGGACTAGCGGGAGCTTATTCGGGGAGCTGTTTTTT.

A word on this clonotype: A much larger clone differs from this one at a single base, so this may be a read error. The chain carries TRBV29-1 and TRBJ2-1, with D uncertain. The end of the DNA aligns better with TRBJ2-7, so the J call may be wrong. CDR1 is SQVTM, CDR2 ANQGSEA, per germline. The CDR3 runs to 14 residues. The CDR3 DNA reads TGCAGCGTTGAAGCGGGTATATCCTACAATGAGCAGTACTTC. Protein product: CSVEAGISYNEQYF.

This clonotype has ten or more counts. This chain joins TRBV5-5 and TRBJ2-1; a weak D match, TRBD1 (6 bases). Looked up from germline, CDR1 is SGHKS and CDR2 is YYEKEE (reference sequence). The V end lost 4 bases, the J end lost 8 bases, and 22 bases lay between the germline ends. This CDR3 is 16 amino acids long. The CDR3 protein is CASSETGPFFLDEQFF. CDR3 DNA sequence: TGTGCCAGCAGCGAAACAGGGCCCTTCTTTTTGGATGAGCAGTTCTTC.

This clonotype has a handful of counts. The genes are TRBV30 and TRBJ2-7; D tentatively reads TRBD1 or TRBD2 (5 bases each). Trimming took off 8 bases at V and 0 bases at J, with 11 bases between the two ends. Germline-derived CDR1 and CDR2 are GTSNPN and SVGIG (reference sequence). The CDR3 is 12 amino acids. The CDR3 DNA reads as TGTGCCGGGGGTAGGTCCTCCTACGAGCAGTACTTC. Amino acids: CAGGRSSYEQYF.